This section outlines one TCR beta chain sequence together with its context. With 1 base removed from V and 0 bases from J, the gap between germline ends came to 5 bases. CDR1 and CDR2 from the germline V gene are MGHDK and SYGVNS. The CDR3 extends over 14 amino acids. The data were obtained in a study of blood T cell repertoires in COVID-19. Study at large: PBMCs, B-cell-depleted T cells, or T cells were the source of the cDNA or gDNA that made up the material.

Generated by immunoSEQ multiplex PCR, the TCRdb table keeps only in-frame clones and is missing some. The table shows 200,000 to 300,000 clones, with about 81% occurring only once. The rearrangement uses TRBV25-1 and TRBJ2-3, with D unresolved. The source of this sequence is an older woman with active or convalescent COVID-19. Sequences were obtained from peripheral blood. DNA of the CDR3: TGTGCCAGCAGTGAATTTAGTAGCACAGATACGCAGTATTTT. Translation gives CASSEFSSTDTQYF.